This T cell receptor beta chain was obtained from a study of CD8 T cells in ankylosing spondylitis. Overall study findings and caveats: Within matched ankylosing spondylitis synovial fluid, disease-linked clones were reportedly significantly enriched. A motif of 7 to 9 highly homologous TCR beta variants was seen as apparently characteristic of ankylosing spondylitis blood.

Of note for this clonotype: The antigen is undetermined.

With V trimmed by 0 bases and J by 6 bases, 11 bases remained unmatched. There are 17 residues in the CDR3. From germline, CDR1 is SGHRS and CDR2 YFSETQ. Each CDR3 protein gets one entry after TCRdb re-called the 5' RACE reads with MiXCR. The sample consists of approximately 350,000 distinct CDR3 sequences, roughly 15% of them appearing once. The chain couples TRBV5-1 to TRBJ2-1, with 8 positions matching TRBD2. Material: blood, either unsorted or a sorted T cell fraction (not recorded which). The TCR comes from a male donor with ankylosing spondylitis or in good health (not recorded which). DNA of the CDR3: TGCGCCAGCAGCTTGGCCCTCAGAGCGGGGGCCCCCAATGAGCAGTTCTTC. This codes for CASSLALRAGAPNEQFF.